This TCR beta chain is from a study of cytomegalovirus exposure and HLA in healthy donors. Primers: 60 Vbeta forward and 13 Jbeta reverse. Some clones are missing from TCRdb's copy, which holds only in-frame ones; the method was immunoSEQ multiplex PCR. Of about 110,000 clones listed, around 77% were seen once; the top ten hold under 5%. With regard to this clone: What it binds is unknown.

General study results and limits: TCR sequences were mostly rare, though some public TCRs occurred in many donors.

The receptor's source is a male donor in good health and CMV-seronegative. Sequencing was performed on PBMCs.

The CDR3 region is CASRGATGEEKLFF. The CDR3, as DNA: TGTGCCAGCAGGGGTGCGACAGGAGAGGAAAAACTGTTTTTT. This chain uses TRBV6-5 with TRBJ1-4; D may be TRBD1 (6 bases). The V gene's germline CDR1 is MNHEY and CDR2 SVGAGI. V was clipped by 6 bases and J by 8 bases, with 16 bases between them. The CDR3 is 14 amino acids.